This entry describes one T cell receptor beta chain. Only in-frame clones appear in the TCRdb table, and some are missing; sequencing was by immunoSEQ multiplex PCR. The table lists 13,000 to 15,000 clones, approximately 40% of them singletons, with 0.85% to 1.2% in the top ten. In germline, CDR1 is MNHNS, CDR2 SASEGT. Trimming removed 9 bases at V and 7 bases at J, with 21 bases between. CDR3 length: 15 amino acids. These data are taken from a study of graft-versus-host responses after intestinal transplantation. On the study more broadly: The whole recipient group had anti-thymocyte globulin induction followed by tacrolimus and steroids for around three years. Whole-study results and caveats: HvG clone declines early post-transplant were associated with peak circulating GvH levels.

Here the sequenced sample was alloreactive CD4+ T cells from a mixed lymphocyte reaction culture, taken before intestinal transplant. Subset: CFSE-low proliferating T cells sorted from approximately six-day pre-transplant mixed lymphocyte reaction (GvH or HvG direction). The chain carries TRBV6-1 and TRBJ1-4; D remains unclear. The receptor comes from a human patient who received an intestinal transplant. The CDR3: CASRRENSLFEKLFF. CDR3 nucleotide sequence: TGTGCCAGTAGGAGGGAAAACAGCCTTTTTGAAAAACTGTTTTTT.